The clone carrying this T cell receptor (beta chain) was seen only a few times. Trimming took 6 bases from V and 9 from J; bases not matched to a gene: 6. The CDR3 sequence is 13 residues long. Germline-derived CDR1 and CDR2 are MNHNY and SVGAGI (reference sequence). TCRdb passed the RT-PCR reads through MiXCR, listing each CDR3 protein once. The data show fewer than 800,000 distinct CDR3 sequences, about 14% seen once. The source material was memory CD4+ T cells from blood. The sequence derives from a female donor in good health, serving as a healthy control. The J gene is TRBJ1-3, the V gene TRBV6-6; 9 nucleotides align to TRBD1. The CDR3 spells CASRLGQGRTIYF. The CDR3, as DNA: TGTGCCAGCAGACTGGGACAGGGCCGCACCATATATTTT.